Included here is one T cell receptor (beta chain) sequence, with context. Its antigen is still unknown. TCRdb keeps only in-frame clones here, not all; method: immunoSEQ multiplex PCR. Found here are a few million clones, 85% to 95% of them singletons; the top ten hold around 0.4%. This entry belongs to a study of shared clonotypes between healthy human individuals. Across the study: Each donor contributed plates that comprised three CD4 naive, three CD4 memory, two CD8 naive and one CD8 memory.

The germline V gene has CDR1 MNHEY and CDR2 SMNVEV (reference sequence). The CDR3 is 17 residues long. V was cut by 4 bases and J by 7 bases, with 25 bases left in between. Study findings and constraints: Lower generation probabilities were found for non-shared clonotypes than for those shared by all four donors.

The sample comprised naive CD4+ T cells from PBMCs. Subset meaning: CD45RA+ positively selected. The clonotype was recovered from a man younger than 35 in good health. Some clones in this sample may be carry-over from other donors' samples. This chain connects TRBV27 to TRBJ1-2, with D possibly matching TRBD1 (5 bases). CDR3 protein: CASSWAWQGVGSSGYTF. The CDR3 bases are TGTGCCAGCAGTTGGGCATGGCAGGGTGTCGGATCCAGTGGCTACACCTTC.